The 14 T cell receptor beta chains below come from one sample, sequenced in a study of long-term antiretroviral therapy in people with HIV. It was version v3.0 of the immunoSEQ assay that was run at survey level. Generated by immunoSEQ multiplex PCR, the TCRdb table keeps only in-frame clones and is missing some. Here the sample spans about 21,000 clones, 85% to 90% being singletons. The source was unsorted PBMCs, collected 2.3 years after starting antiretroviral therapy. These receptors were collected from a man between 60 and 75 years old with HIV.

The chain recombines TRBV7-9 with TRBJ1-4; tentative D call: TRBD1 (6 bases). V lost 6 bases, J lost 13 bases, and 24 bases lay in between. Germline assignment: CDR1 SEHNR and CDR2 FQNEAQ (reference sequence). The CDR3 has 15 amino acids. Written as DNA, the CDR3 is TGTGCCAGCAGTCCCACAGGGACGTCCTACCAAGGACTGTTTTTT. It yields the protein CASSPTGTSYQGLFF.

This clone was seen only once. V usage is TRBV19 and J usage is TRBJ1-4, with D unclear. V shed 4 bases and J shed 6 bases, with 18 bases lying between them. This CDR3 spans 16 amino acids. In germline, CDR1 is LNHDA, CDR2 SQIVND (reference sequence). CDR3 sequence reads: CASSSWGSRDDEKLFF. The CDR3 DNA reads TGTGCCAGTAGTAGTTGGGGATCCCGGGATGATGAAAAACTGTTTTTT.

V and J are TRBV14 and TRBJ1-1, with a possible D match to TRBD1 (5 bases). CDR3 length equals 15 residues. Germline loops: CDR1 SGHDN, CDR2 FVKESK. Trimming took off 4 bases at V and 3 bases at J, with 15 bases between the two ends. This CDR3 reads CASSRAGFGYTEAFF. In nucleotides, the CDR3 is TGTGCCAGCAGCCGAGCAGGGTTTGGTTACACTGAAGCTTTCTTT.

The chain has TRBV7-3 and TRBJ2-7; 9 bases line up with TRBD1. Germline CDR1 and CDR2: SGHTA and FQGTGA. After removal of 5 bases from V and 2 bases from J, the junction contained 7 bases not matched to a gene. The CDR3 has 15 amino acids. CDR3 bases: TGTGCCAGCAGCCCCTCAGGGGACAGGGCCTACGAGCAGTACTTC. This encodes CASSPSGDRAYEQYF.

This chain joins TRBV7-6 and TRBJ2-7, with TRBD1 as a possible D gene (6 bases). With 3 bases removed from V and 3 bases from J, the gap between germline ends came to 9 bases. Per the germline V gene, CDR1 is SGHVS and CDR2 is FNYEAQ. The CDR3 runs 13 residues. The CDR3 nucleotides are TGTGCCAGCAGCTTCGGACAGCACTACGAGCAGTACTTC. It translates to CASSFGQHYEQYF. The full variable domain, rest sourced from reference TRBV7-6 and TRBJ2-7, is GAGVSQSPRYKVTKRGQDVALRCDPISGHVSLYWYRQALGQGPEFLTYFNYEAQQDKSGLPNDRFSAERPEGSISTLTIQRTEQRDSAMYRCASSFGQHYEQYFGPGTRLTVT.

This clone was observed once. This chain uses TRBV6-5 with TRBJ2-1, with TRBD2 as a possible D gene (6 bases). V lost 4 bases to trimming and J lost 4 bases, with 8 bases between them. Germline CDR1 reads MNHEY; CDR2 reads SVGAGI. This CDR3 comprises 13 residues. CDR3 bases: TGTGCCAGCAGTTTGGGACTTTACAATGAGCAGTTCTTC. Protein sequence: CASSLGLYNEQFF.

The CDR3 reads CASSLASGGPGVTQYF. Written as DNA, the CDR3 is TGTGCCAGCAGCTTAGCTAGCGGGGGACCGGGTGTTACGCAGTATTTT. The rearrangement links TRBV7-2 to TRBJ2-3, with 9 positions matching TRBD2. CDR1 and CDR2 from the germline V gene are SGHTA and FQGNSA. The CDR3 sequence is 16 residues long. Unmatched junction bases numbered 9, after V lost 0 bases and J lost 8 bases. Supplemented by reference TRBV7-2 and TRBJ2-3, the full variable domain reads GAGVSQSPSNKVTEKGKDVELRCDPISGHTALYWYRQSLGQGLEFLIYFQGNSAPDKSGLPSDRFSAERTGGSVSTLTIQRTQQEDSAVYLCASSLASGGPGVTQYFGPGTRLTVL.

The chain has TRBV5-8 and TRBJ1-1; TRBD1 aligns across 7 bases. Trimming cost V 3 bases and J 1 base; bases outside gene matches: 6. CDR3 size: 15 residues. CDR1 and CDR2 from the germline V gene are SGHTS and YDEGEE. CDR3 amino acids: CASSSLQGRNTEAFF. CDR3 bases: TGTGCCAGCAGCTCTTTACAGGGGAGGAACACTGAAGCTTTCTTT.

This sequence joins TRBV19 and TRBJ1-5; no clear D. The ends were cut back, 4 bases at V and 5 bases at J, with 6 bases in the middle. Germline V gene lookup returns CDR1 LNHDA and CDR2 SQIVND (reference sequence). The CDR3 length is 12 residues. This CDR3 is CASSTPYQPQHF. The CDR3, as DNA: TGTGCCAGTAGTACTCCCTATCAGCCCCAGCATTTT.

V gene TRBV2 combines with J gene TRBJ1-2; 9 nucleotides agree with TRBD1. There are 13 residues in the CDR3. Germline V gene lookup returns CDR1 SNHLY and CDR2 FYNNEI. With V trimmed by 4 bases and J by 8 bases, 5 bases remained unmatched. CDR3 amino acids: CASSADRGNGYTF. The CDR3 nucleotides are TGTGCCAGCAGTGCTGACAGGGGGAACGGCTACACCTTC.

This chain joins TRBV5-1 and TRBJ2-7; unclear D gene. This CDR3 has 15 residues. CDR1 and CDR2 (germline): SGHRS, YFSETQ. V shed 5 bases and J shed 3 bases, with 18 bases lying between them. The CDR3 loop reads CASRNAGLIVYEQYF. CDR3 in DNA: TGCGCCAGCAGAAATGCAGGTTTAATAGTCTACGAGCAGTACTTC.

This clone is a singleton in its sample. The chain combines TRBV5-4 with TRBJ2-1, with D perhaps given as TRBD1 or TRBD2 (5 bases each). The CDR3 is 14 residues long. Germline V gene data show CDR1 as SGHNT and CDR2 as YYREEE (reference sequence). The germline V and J ends were trimmed by 3 bases and 6 bases, with 13 bases remaining between them. The CDR3 loop reads CASSSSKGSNEQFF. The CDR3 nucleotides are TGTGCCAGCAGCTCTTCAAAGGGGAGCAATGAGCAGTTCTTC. Drawing the rest from reference TRBV5-4 and TRBJ2-1, the complete variable domain is ETGVTQSPTHLIKTRGQQVTLRCSSQSGHNTVSWYQQALGQGPQFIFQYYREEENGRGNFPPRFSGLQFPNYSSELNVNALELDDSALYLCASSSSKGSNEQFFGPGTRLTVL.

V usage is TRBV7-2 and J usage is TRBJ2-3; D is possibly TRBD2 (6 bases). CDR3 length: 14 amino acids. Trimming cost V 3 bases and J 0 bases, with 7 bases left between them. Germline CDR1 and CDR2: SGHTA and FQGNSA. CDR3 nucleotide sequence: TGTGCCAGCAGCTTTAGCGGTAGCACAGATACGCAGTATTTT. Translated: CASSFSGSTDTQYF. Full variable domain (missing parts from reference TRBV7-2 and TRBJ2-3): GAGVSQSPSNKVTEKGKDVELRCDPISGHTALYWYRQSLGQGLEFLIYFQGNSAPDKSGLPSDRFSAERTGGSVSTLTIQRTQQEDSAVYLCASSFSGSTDTQYFGPGTRLTVL.

The rearrangement links TRBV18 to TRBJ1-1; D unclear. Germline V gene data show CDR1 as KGHSH and CDR2 as LQKENI. V shed 2 bases and J shed 10 bases, with 17 bases lying between them. There are 14 residues in the CDR3. CDR3 amino acids: CASSPAADRTTAFF. The CDR3 DNA sequence: TGTGCCAGCTCACCAGCCGCGGACCGTACTACAGCTTTCTTT.